One TCR beta chain is described in this entry. The target antigen is unknown. This sample is drawn from a study of T cell repertoires in cytomegalovirus infection. As for the study in general: Public TCR beta signatures provided an indication of both CMV infection and a matching HLA type.

The CDR3 covers 15 residues. The germline CDR1 and CDR2 sequences are MNHEY and SMNVEV (reference sequence). V trimming: 0 bases; J trimming: 7 bases; junction bases outside the gene matches: 7. TCRdb processed the reads anew with MiXCR; each CDR3 protein has one entry. Among around 530,000 distinct CDR3 sequences listed, about 15% were seen once. Study-level points and caveats: There were HLA-C-restricted CMV-specific TCR beta clonotypes dominating the ex vivo response. The cumulative frequency of public TCR beta families identified carriers of CMV plus the relevant HLA.

Sequencing used CD8+ T cells from PBMCs. The sequence came from a human donor in good health (CMV status not recorded). Some clones in this sample may be carry-over from other donors' samples. The rearrangement uses TRBV27 and TRBJ2-7, with TRBD1 identical over 9 bases. CDR3 region: CASSLSGTGLREQYF. The CDR3 bases are TGTGCCAGCAGTTTATCCGGGACAGGGTTGCGGGAGCAGTACTTC.